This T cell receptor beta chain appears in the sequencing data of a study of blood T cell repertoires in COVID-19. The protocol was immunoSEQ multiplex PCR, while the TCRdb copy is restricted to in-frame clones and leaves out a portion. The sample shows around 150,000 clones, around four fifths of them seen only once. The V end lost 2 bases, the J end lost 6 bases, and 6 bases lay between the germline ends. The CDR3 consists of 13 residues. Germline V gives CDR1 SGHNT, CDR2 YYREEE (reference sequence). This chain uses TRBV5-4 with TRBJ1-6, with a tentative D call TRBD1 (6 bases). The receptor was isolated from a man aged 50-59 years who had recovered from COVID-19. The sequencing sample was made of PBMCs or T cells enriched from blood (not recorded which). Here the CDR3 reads CASSLQGNSPLHF. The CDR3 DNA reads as TGTGCCAGCAGCTTACAGGGTAATTCACCCCTCCACTTT.